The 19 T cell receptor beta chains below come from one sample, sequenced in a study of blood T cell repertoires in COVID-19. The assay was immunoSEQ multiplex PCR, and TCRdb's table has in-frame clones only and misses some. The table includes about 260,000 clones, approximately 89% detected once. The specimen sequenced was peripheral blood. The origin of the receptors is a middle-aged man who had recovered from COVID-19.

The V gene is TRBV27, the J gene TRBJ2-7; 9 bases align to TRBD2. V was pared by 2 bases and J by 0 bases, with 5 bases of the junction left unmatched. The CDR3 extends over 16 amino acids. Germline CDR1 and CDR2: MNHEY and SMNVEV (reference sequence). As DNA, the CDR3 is TGTGCCAGCAGTTTACTAGCGGGGAAGAGCTCCTACGAGCAGTACTTC. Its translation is CASSLLAGKSSYEQYF.

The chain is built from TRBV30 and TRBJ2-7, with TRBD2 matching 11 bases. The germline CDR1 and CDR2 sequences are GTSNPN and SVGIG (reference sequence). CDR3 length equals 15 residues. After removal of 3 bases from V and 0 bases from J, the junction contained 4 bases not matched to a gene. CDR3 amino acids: CAWRAGTSGSYEQYF. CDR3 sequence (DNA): TGTGCCTGGAGGGCGGGGACTAGCGGCTCCTACGAGCAGTACTTC.

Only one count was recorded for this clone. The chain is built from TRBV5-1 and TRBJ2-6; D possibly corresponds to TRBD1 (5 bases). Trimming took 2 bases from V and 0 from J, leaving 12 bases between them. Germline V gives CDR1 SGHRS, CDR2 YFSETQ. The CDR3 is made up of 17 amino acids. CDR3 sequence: CASSFLGQPSGANVLTF. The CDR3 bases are TGCGCCAGCAGCTTTTTGGGGCAGCCCTCTGGGGCCAACGTCCTGACTTTC.

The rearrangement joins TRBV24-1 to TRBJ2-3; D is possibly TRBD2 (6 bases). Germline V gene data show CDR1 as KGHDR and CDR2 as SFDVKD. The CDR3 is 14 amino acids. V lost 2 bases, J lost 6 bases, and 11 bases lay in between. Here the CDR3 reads CATSDYGGADTQYF. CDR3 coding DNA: TGTGCCACCAGTGATTACGGGGGAGCTGATACGCAGTATTTT.

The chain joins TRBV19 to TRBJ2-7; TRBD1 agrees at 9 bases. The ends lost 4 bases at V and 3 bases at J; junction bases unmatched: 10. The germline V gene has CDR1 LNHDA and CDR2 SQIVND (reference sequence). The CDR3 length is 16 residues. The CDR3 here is CASSTPRGTGRYEQYF. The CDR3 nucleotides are TGTGCCAGTAGTACACCGCGGGGGACAGGGCGCTACGAGCAGTACTTC.

CDR3 sequence reads: CASSGGDRNGYTF. CDR3 coding DNA: TGCGCCAGCAGTGGGGGGGATAGGAACGGCTACACCTTC. V usage is TRBV10-1 and J usage is TRBJ1-2; tentative D call: TRBD1 (5 bases). Looked up from germline, CDR1 is WNHNN and CDR2 is SYGVQD (reference sequence). The CDR3 contains 13 residues. Trimming took off 4 bases at V and 8 bases at J, with 14 bases between the two ends.

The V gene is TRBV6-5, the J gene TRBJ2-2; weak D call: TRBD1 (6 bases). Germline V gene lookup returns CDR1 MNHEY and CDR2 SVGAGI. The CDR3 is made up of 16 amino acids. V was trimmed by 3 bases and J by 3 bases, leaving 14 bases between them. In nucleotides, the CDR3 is TGTGCCAGCAGTTATTGGGGGCAGCCGCACACCGGGGAGCTGTTTTTT. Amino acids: CASSYWGQPHTGELFF.

CDR3 in DNA: TGTGCCTGGACCCCCGGGGACACTGAAGCTTTCTTT. Amino acid sequence: CAWTPGDTEAFF. The gene calls are TRBV30 and TRBJ1-1, with D unclear. CDR3 length equals 12 residues. Trimming took off 4 bases at V and 3 bases at J, with 9 bases between the two ends. CDR1 is GTSNPN, CDR2 SVGIG, per germline (reference sequence).

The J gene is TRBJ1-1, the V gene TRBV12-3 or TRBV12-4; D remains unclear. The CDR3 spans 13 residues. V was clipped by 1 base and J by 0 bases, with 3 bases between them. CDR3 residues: CASSLVMNTEAFF. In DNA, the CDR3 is TGTGCCAGCAGTTTAGTTATGAACACTGAAGCTTTCTTT.

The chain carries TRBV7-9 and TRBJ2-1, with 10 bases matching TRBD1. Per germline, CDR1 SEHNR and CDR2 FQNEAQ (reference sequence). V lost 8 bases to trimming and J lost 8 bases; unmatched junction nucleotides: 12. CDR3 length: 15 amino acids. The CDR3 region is CASPADRGRFDEQFF. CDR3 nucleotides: TGTGCCAGCCCCGCCGACAGGGGGCGCTTCGATGAGCAGTTCTTC.

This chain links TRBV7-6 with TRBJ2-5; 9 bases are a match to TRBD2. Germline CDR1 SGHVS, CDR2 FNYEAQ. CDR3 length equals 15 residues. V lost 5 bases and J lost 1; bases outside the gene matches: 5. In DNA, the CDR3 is TGTGCCAGCAGCACTGGACTAGCGCTCCAAGAGACCCAGTACTTC. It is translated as CASSTGLALQETQYF. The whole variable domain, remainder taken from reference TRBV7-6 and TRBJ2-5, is GAGVSQSPRYKVTKRGQDVALRCDPISGHVSLYWYRQALGQGPEFLTYFNYEAQQDKSGLPNDRFSAERPEGSISTLTIQRTEQRDSAMYRCASSTGLALQETQYFGPGTRLLVL.

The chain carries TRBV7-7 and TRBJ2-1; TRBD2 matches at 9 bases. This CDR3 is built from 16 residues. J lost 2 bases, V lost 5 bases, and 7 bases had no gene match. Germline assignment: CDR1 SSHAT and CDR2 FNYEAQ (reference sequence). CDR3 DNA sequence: TGTGCCAGCAGCCCACGGCGGGGGGGCCCCTACAATGAGCAGTTCTTC. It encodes CASSPRRGGPYNEQFF.

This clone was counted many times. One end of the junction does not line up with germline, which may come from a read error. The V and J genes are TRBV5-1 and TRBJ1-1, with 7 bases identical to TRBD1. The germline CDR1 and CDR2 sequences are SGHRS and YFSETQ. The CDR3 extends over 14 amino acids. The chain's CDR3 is CASSAVATDRDCRF. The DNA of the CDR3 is TGCGCCAGCAGCGCAGTGGCAACCGACAGGGACTGTCGATTT.

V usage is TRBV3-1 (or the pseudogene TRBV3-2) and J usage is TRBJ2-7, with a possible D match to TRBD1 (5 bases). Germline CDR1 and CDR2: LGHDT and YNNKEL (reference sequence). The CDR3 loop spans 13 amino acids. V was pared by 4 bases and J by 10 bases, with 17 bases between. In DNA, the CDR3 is TGTGCCAGCAGCCGCAGAAACGACAGACTCCAGTACTTC. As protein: CASSRRNDRLQYF.

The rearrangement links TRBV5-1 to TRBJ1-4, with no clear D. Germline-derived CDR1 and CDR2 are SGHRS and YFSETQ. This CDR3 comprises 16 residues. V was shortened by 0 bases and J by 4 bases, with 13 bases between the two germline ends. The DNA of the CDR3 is TGCGCCAGCAGCTTGGGGTCTAGAGATTTTAATGAAAAACTGTTTTTT. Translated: CASSLGSRDFNEKLFF.

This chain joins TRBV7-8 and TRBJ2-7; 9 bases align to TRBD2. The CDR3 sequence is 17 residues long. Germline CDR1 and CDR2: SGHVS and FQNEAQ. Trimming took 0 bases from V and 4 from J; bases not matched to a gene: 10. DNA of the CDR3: TGTGCCAGCAGCTTAGCTAGCGGGAGCTCCCACCATTACGAGCAGTACTTC. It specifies CASSLASGSSHHYEQYF.

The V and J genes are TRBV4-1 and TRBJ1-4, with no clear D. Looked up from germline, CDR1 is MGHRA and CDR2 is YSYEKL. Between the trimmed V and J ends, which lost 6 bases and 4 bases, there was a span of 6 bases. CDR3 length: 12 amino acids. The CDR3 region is CASSHINEKLFF. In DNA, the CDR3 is TGCGCCAGCAGTCACATTAATGAAAAACTGTTTTTT.

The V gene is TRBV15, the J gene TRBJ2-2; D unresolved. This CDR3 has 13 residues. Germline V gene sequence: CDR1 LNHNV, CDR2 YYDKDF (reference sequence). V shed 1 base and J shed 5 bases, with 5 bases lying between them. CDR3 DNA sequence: TGTGCCACCAGCAGAGTTAGTACCGGGGAGCTGTTTTTT. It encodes CATSRVSTGELFF.

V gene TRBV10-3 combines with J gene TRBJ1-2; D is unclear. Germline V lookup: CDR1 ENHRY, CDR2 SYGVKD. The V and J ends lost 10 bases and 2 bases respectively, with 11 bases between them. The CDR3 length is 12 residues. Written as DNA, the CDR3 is TGTGCCACGGTGACACAAAACTATGGCTACACCTTC. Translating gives CATVTQNYGYTF.